These T cell receptor beta chains were read from a single sample in a study of cytotoxic CD8 clonotypes in ibrutinib-treated CLL. Method: immunoSEQ multiplex PCR; TCRdb's copy keeps in-frame clones and lacks some. The sample contains some 310,000 clones, 80% of which appear only once. Sample: PBMCs, taken before ibrutinib treatment. These receptors came from a human donor with chronic lymphocytic leukemia. The CDR3 runs from the conserved cysteine through the conserved F or W. The D gene is left open where the match is weak. Some rows mark clone size as missing; the rest say once, few, many or name a class of expanded clone.

j_gene	abundance	v_gene	len	d_gene	CDR3aa	CDR3nt
TRBJ2-3	NA	TRBV7-9	15	TRBD1	CASSSRTGERDTQYF	TGTGCCAGCAGCTCAAGGACAGGAGAGAGAGATACGCAGTATTTT
TRBJ2-7	NA	TRBV9	13	NA	CASSPDPTVEQYF	TGTGCCAGCAGCCCAGACCCGACAGTCGAGCAGTACTTC
TRBJ2-5	once	TRBV7-9	13	NA	CASSVIDGETQYF	TGTGCCAGCAGCGTAATCGACGGGGAGACCCAGTACTTC
TRBJ1-3	NA	TRBV5-1	17	NA	CASSLGLFSATGNTIYF	TGCGCCAGCAGCTTGGGACTCTTTTCAGCAACAGGAAACACCATATATTTT
TRBJ1-5	NA	TRBV10-3	14	TRBD1	CATKMTGKDQPQHF	TGTGCCACCAAGATGACAGGGAAAGATCAGCCCCAGCATTTT
TRBJ2-5	NA	TRBV25-1	15	NA	CASSDPTRGFVTQYF	TGTGCCAGCAGTGACCCTACTAGGGGGTTCGTGACCCAGTACTTC
TRBJ1-3	NA	TRBV6-1	17	NA	CASSVRDASTSGNTIYF	TGTGCCAGCAGTGTACGGGACGCATCAACCTCTGGAAACACCATATATTTT
TRBJ1-1	NA	TRBV5-1	14	NA	CASSLEQGPTEAFF	TGCGCCAGCAGCTTGGAGCAGGGTCCCACTGAAGCTTTCTTT
TRBJ2-7	few	TRBV7-2	16	TRBD2	CASSLESSSGTYEQYF	TGTGCCAGCAGCTTAGAATCGTCTAGCGGGACCTACGAGCAGTACTTC
TRBJ2-7	NA	TRBV5-1	15	TRBD1	CASSLAQGAIYEQYF	TGCGCCAGCAGCTTGGCCCAGGGGGCTATCTACGAGCAGTACTTC
TRBJ2-1	NA	TRBV5-4	16	NA	CASSLAGHGPYNEQFF	TGTGCCAGCAGCTTGGCAGGGCACGGGCCCTACAATGAGCAGTTCTTC
TRBJ2-1	once	TRBV11-1	13	NA	CASSPGWVDEQFF	TGTGCCAGCAGCCCAGGGTGGGTCGATGAGCAGTTCTTC
TRBJ1-2	NA	TRBV5-1	16	TRBD1	CASSSAASGGAGGYTF	TGCGCCAGCAGCTCCGCAGCCTCAGGGGGCGCCGGGGGCTACACCTTC
TRBJ2-5	NA	TRBV9	15	TRBD2	CASSARLAGVWSQYF	TGTGCCAGCAGCGCCAGACTAGCGGGAGTCTGGTCTCAGTACTTC
TRBJ1-2	NA	TRBV2	13	NA	CASSAFGIRDYTF	TGTGCCAGCAGTGCATTTGGGATCAGGGACTACACCTTC
TRBJ2-4	NA	TRBV7-9	13	TRBD1	CASRRGQRDIQYF	TGTGCCAGCAGGAGGGGGCAACGGGACATTCAGTACTTC
TRBJ2-7	NA	TRBV4-2	13	TRBD2	CASSSSGSYEQYF	TGTGCCAGCAGTTCTAGCGGCTCCTACGAGCAGTACTTC
TRBJ1-4	NA	TRBV28	17	NA	CASSYVSVTPTNEKLFF	TGTGCCAGCAGTTACGTTAGTGTGACACCAACTAATGAAAAACTGTTTTTT
TRBJ2-3	NA	TRBV7-2	15	NA	CASSLVGQVMNTQYF	TGTGCCAGCAGCTTAGTCGGGCAGGTAATGAATACGCAGTATTTT
TRBJ1-5	NA	TRBV20-1	11	NA	CSARVVQPQHF	TGCAGTGCTAGAGTGGTTCAGCCCCAGCATTTT
TRBJ2-7	NA	TRBV27	15	NA	CASSSLAQLAYEQYF	TGTGCCAGCAGTTCCCTCGCCCAGCTGGCCTACGAGCAGTACTTC
TRBJ1-5	once	TRBV6-7	14	NA	CASSYVHSNQPQHF	TGTGCCAGCAGTTACGTCCATAGCAATCAGCCCCAGCATTTT
TRBJ2-1	NA	TRBV7-9	12	TRBD2	CASRGLHNEQFF	TGTGCCAGTCGGGGACTACACAATGAGCAGTTCTTC
TRBJ2-5	NA	TRBV29-1	15	NA	CSVARWGTAQETQYF	TGCAGCGTTGCCAGATGGGGCACGGCCCAAGAGACCCAGTACTTC
TRBJ2-3	NA	TRBV30	15	TRBD2	CAWSVAGGGTDTQYF	TGTGCCTGGAGTGTAGCGGGAGGAGGCACAGATACGCAGTATTTT
TRBJ1-2	NA	TRBV28	15	NA	CASSGTGTWGYGYTF	TGTGCCAGCAGTGGGACCGGGACCTGGGGCTATGGCTACACCTTC
TRBJ2-3	NA	TRBV11-2	15	TRBD2	CASSSQLAGTDTQYF	TGTGCCAGCAGCTCCCAACTAGCGGGCACAGATACGCAGTATTTT
TRBJ1-2	NA	TRBV10-1	13	NA	CASSESIGYGYTF	TGCGCCAGCAGTGAGTCCATAGGTTATGGCTACACCTTC
TRBJ2-7	NA	TRBV5-4	15	NA	CASSRWGAGANEQYF	TGTGCCAGCAGCCGGTGGGGGGCGGGAGCAAACGAGCAGTACTTC
TRBJ2-2	NA	TRBV5-1	16	NA	CASSLVEGSGTGELFF	TGCGCCAGCAGCTTGGTGGAGGGGTCGGGTACCGGGGAGCTGTTTTTT
TRBJ2-1	NA	TRBV18	12	NA	CASSPDNNEQFF	TGTGCCAGCTCACCGGACAACAATGAGCAGTTCTTC
TRBJ2-1	NA	TRBV5-1	17	TRBD2	CASSHGASGSFYNEQFF	TGCGCCAGCAGTCACGGCGCTAGCGGGAGTTTCTACAATGAGCAGTTCTTC
TRBJ2-1	NA	TRBV11-1	16	NA	CASSKIPQGVTNEQFF	TGTGCCAGCAGCAAGATCCCCCAGGGAGTGACGAATGAGCAGTTCTTC
TRBJ1-4	NA	TRBV5-4	15	NA	CASSPNSGGSEKLFF	TGTGCCAGCAGTCCAAACAGCGGGGGATCTGAAAAACTGTTTTTT
TRBJ1-5	NA	TRBV27	15	NA	CASSLKLAGNQPQHF	TGTGCCAGCAGTTTAAAGTTGGCTGGCAATCAGCCCCAGCATTTT
TRBJ2-7	NA	TRBV14	12	NA	CASSLANYEQYF	TGTGCCAGCAGCCTCGCCAACTACGAGCAGTACTTC
TRBJ2-1	NA	TRBV10-1	16	TRBD1	CASSRLLAETGSEQFF	TGCGCCAGCAGTCGACTATTAGCCGAGACAGGGAGCGAGCAGTTCTTC
TRBJ2-1	NA	TRBV4-3	15	NA	CASSQGLGAYNEQFF	TGCGCCAGCAGCCAGGGATTGGGGGCCTACAATGAGCAGTTCTTC